The clone carrying this TCR beta chain was counted many times. The time point was: blood at routine non-recurrence follow-up after resection. TCRdb reanalysed the 5' RACE reads using MiXCR and keeps one entry per CDR3 protein. The sample includes about 15,000 distinct CDR3 sequences, around 5.9% of them seen just once. The germline gives CDR1 SGHTA, CDR2 FQGNSA. This CDR3 region has 14 residues. V gave up 6 bases and J gave up 3 bases; unmatched junction bases: 5. This sample was included in a study of spatial heterogeneity in lung cancer. V gene TRBV7-2 combines with J gene TRBJ2-7, with 10 bases identical to TRBD2. The sequencing used PBMCs, collected at follow-up. The sequence derives from a male donor with early-stage non-small cell lung cancer. The CDR3 region is CASRAGLANYEQYF. CDR3 bases: TGTGCCAGCAGGGCGGGACTAGCGAACTACGAGCAGTACTTC.